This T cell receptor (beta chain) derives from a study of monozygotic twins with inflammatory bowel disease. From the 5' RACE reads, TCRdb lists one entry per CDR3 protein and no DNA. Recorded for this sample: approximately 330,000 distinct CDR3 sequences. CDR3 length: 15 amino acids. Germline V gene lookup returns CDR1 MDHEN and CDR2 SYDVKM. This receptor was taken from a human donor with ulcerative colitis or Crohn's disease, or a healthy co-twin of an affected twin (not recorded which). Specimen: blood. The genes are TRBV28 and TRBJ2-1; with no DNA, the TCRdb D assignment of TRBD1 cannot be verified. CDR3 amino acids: CASSKQGFPDNEQFF.